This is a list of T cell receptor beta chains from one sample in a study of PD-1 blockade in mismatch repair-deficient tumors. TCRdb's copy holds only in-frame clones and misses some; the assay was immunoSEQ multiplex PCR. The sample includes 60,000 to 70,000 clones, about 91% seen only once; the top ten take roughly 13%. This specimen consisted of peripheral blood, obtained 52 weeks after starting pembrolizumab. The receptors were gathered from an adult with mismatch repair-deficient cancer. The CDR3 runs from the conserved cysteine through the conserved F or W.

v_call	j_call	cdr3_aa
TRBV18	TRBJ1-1	CASSPPSGNTEAFF
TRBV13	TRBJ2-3	CASRFTSGTDTQYF
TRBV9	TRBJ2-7	CASSVGSSGYEQYF
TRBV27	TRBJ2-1	CASRGLEGPNEQFF
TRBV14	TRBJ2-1	CASSQETRLTFNEQFF
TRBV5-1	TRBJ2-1	CASSPRGTGNNEQFF
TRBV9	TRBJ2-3	CASSAGLAGGDTQYF
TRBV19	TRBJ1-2	CASSELTGDLYGYTF
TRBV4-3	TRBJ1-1	CASSQGHTGRTEAFF
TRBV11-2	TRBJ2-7	CASSLTGEQHF
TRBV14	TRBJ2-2	CASHPANTGELFF
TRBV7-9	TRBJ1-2	CASSLKEGQGYGYTF
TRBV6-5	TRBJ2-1	CASEGPPGDEQFF
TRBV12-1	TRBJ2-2	CASSLSPTSGSFTGELFF
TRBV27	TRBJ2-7	CASSLSLREPIKQYF
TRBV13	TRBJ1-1	CASSLFLFLGGIHTEAFF
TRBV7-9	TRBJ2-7	CASSLGVGGTYEQYF
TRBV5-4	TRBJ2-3	CASSPSTSGRRTDTQYF
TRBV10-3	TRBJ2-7	CAISETGDSYEQYF
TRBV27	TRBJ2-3	CASSSGTPGTSPTDTQYF
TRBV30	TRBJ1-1	CAWSEGATEAFF
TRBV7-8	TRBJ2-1	CASGPERRDANEQFF
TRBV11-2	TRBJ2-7	CASSFDGTGGSYEQYF
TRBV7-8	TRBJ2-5	CASSLRTDSQETQYF
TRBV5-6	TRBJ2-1	CASSLVKTGPYNEQFF
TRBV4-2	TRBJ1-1	CASSQEPGLNTEAFF
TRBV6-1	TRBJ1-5	CASSEWTDDSNQPQHF
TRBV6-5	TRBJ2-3	CASSYSGTAYTDTQYF
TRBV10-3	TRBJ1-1	CAISEFKNTEAFF
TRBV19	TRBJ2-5	CASSTGLDPETQYF
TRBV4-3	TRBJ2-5	CASSPDQTHETQYF
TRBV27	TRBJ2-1	CASSPKTALADNNEQFF
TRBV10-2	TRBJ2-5	CASRQEAGVGETQYF
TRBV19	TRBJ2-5	CASSIGGADSETQYF
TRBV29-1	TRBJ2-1	CSVALATYNEQFF
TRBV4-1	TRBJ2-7	CASSLEGDSRRPYEQYF
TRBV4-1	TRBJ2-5	CASSQAPPGVAGETQYF
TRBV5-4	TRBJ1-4	CASSLDGPGDEKLFF
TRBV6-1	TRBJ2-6	CASKQTYSGANVLTF
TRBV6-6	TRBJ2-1	CASSRLANYNEQFF
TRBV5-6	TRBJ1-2	CASSTAWAGSYGYTF
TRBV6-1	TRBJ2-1	CASSVRKIGQGPYNEQFF
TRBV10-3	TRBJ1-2	CAISGTGNPMGYTF
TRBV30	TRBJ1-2	CAWGGGLNGYTF
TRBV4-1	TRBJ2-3	CASSLGTGRSSPDTQYF
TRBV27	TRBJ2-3	CASFPGTSGYTDTQYF
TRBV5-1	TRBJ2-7	CASSLAAGGPSAEQYF
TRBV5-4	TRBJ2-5	CASSERGETQYF
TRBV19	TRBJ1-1	CASSIRRYGSHRKMNTEAFF
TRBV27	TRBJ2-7	CASSLSGLADLTYEQYF
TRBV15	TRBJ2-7	CATSSDRGDYEQYF